Below are 17 T cell receptor beta chains sequenced from a single sample in a study of glioma-infiltrating T cells. The iRepertoire nested amplicon-rescue multiplex PCR amplified TCR alpha and beta CDR3s from RNA. TCRdb fed the multiplex PCR reads into MiXCR, producing one record per CDR3 protein. The data contain 35,000 to 45,000 distinct CDR3 sequences, about a fifth of them singletons. The sample taken for sequencing was glioma tissue, nonneoplastic brain tissue, or PBMCs (not recorded which). The receptors shown here come from a human donor with low-grade glioma or glioblastoma, undergoing nonglioma brain surgery, or in good health (not recorded which).

In its sample, this clonotype was seen many times. The chain uses TRBV20-1 and TRBJ2-7; TRBD2 matches at 8 bases. From germline, CDR1 is DFQATT and CDR2 SNEGSKA (reference sequence). The CDR3 is made up of 13 amino acids. The V gene end was trimmed by 7 bases and the J gene end by 1 base; junction bases not matched to a gene: 6. CDR3 in amino acids: CSDSGEVSYEQYF. For the CDR3, the DNA is TGCAGTGATAGCGGGGAGGTGTCCTACGAGCAGTACTTC.

As concerns this clonotype: Germline and junction disagree at one end, which may indicate a read error. The chain couples TRBV29-1 to TRBJ1-1; maybe TRBD1 (5 bases). The germline CDR1 and CDR2 sequences are SQVTM and ANQGSEA. The CDR3 runs 13 residues. CDR3 DNA sequence: TGCAGCGTTAAGGGGTCCCAGAACACTGGAGCTTTCTTT. This gives the protein CSVKGSQNTGAFF.

The sample holds many counts of this clonotype. This chain joins TRBV4-2 and TRBJ1-3; D is undetermined. The germline gives CDR1 LGHNA, CDR2 YNFKEQ. The CDR3 contains 17 residues. With 0 bases removed from V and 0 bases from J, the gap between germline ends came to 12 bases. The CDR3 is CASSQDASRYSGNTIYF. DNA of the CDR3: TGTGCCAGCAGCCAAGATGCATCCCGGTACTCTGGAAACACCATATATTTT.

A few counts support this clonotype. The gene calls are TRBV12-3 or TRBV12-4 and TRBJ2-5; 9 bases line up with TRBD2. The CDR3 loop spans 15 amino acids. Trimming cost V 1 base and J 5 bases; bases outside gene matches: 5. The CDR3 nucleotides are TGTGCCAGCAGTTTAGGGCGGGGGGGCCGCGAGACCCAGTACTTC. It is translated as CASSLGRGGRETQYF.

This clonotype was detected ten times or more. V usage is TRBV7-9 and J usage is TRBJ2-7; possibly TRBD2 for D (5 bases). The V end lost 5 bases, the J end lost 7 bases, and 15 bases lay between the germline ends. The germline V gene has CDR1 SEHNR and CDR2 FQNEAQ (reference sequence). The CDR3 length is 13 residues. CDR3 sequence: CASSLPSLGEQYF. CDR3 sequence (DNA): TGTGCCAGCAGCCTACCTTCACTAGGGGAGCAGTACTTC.

This clonotype was seen ten or more times. The DNA of the CDR3 is TGTGCCAGCAGCTTGGACAGTTCCTACAATGAGCAGTTCTTC. Protein sequence: CASSLDSSYNEQFF. The rearrangement links TRBV7-2 to TRBJ2-1; possible D gene TRBD1, 6 bases. This CDR3 has 14 amino acids. In germline, CDR1 is SGHTA, CDR2 FQGNSA. V was pared by 3 bases and J by 1 base, with 7 bases between.

This clonotype was detected many times. A much larger clone is a single base away; this may be a read error. This chain uses TRBV28 with TRBJ1-5; D not certain. V was pared by 6 bases and J by 0 bases, with 15 bases between. Germline V gene sequence: CDR1 MDHEN, CDR2 SYDVKM. The CDR3 sequence is 16 residues long. CDR3 in amino acids: CASSSRGAHSNQPQHF. CDR3 nucleotides: TGTGCCAGCAGCTCACGAGGCGCTCATAGCAATCAGCCCCAGCATTTT. The full variable domain, in which reference TRBV28 and TRBJ1-5 provide the parts outside the CDR3, is DVKVTQSSRYLVKRTGEKVFLECVQDMDHENMFWYRQDPGLGLRLIYFSYDVKMKEKGDIPEGYSVSREKKERFSLILESASTNQTSMYLCASSSRGAHSNQPQHFGDGTRLSIL.

The rearrangement links TRBV5-1 to TRBJ2-1; D is unresolved. From germline, CDR1 is SGHRS and CDR2 YFSETQ. The CDR3 totals 12 residues. The V end lost 1 base, the J end lost 7 bases, and 6 bases lay between the germline ends. The CDR3 nucleotides read TGCGCCAGCAGCTTGTGGGGAAATGAGCAGTTCTTC. Its translation is CASSLWGNEQFF.

This clonotype came up many times. The chain joins TRBV2 to TRBJ2-3; D tentatively fits TRBD1 or TRBD2 (5 bases each). Germline loops: CDR1 SNHLY, CDR2 FYNNEI. The CDR3 runs to 16 residues. V was trimmed by 1 base and J by 2 bases, leaving 13 bases between them. DNA of the CDR3: TGTGCCAGCAGTGAAGGGGGGAGCCCCTTCACAGATACGCAGTATTTT. This gives the protein CASSEGGSPFTDTQYF.

This clonotype was seen once. Being one base from a much bigger clone, this may be a read error. The chain joins TRBV3-1 to TRBJ2-7, with TRBD2 matching over 7 bases. The V gene's germline CDR1 is LGHDT and CDR2 YNNKEL (reference sequence). The V and J ends lost 8 bases and 4 bases, in that order; junction bases with no gene match: 8. The CDR3 length is 13 residues. CDR3 sequence (DNA): TGTGCCAGCGCGACTAGCTGGAGTTACGAGCAGTACTTC. Protein: CASATSWSYEQYF.

Concerning this clonotype: A much larger clone differs from this one at a single base, so this may be a read error. The rearrangement uses TRBV6-2 or TRBV6-3 and TRBJ2-7; D is unclear. CDR1 is MNHEY and CDR2 is SVGEGT in the germline V gene. This CDR3 has 12 residues. In DNA form, the CDR3 reads TGTGCCATCAGTGCCCAGAGAGGCGAGCAGTACGTC. This encodes CAISAQRGEQYV.

This clonotype has at least ten counts. The chain is built from TRBV28 and TRBJ2-4; D is uncertain. The germline CDR1 and CDR2 sequences are MDHEN and SYDVKM. V lost 6 bases, J lost 5 bases, and 8 bases lay in between. The CDR3 loop spans 12 amino acids. CDR3 residues: CASSREQNIQYF. The CDR3 nucleotides read TGTGCCAGCAGCCGCGAACAAAACATTCAGTACTTC.

The sample holds many counts of this clonotype. The chain carries TRBV18 and TRBJ2-5; D not resolved. Per the germline V gene, CDR1 is KGHSH and CDR2 is LQKENI. The CDR3 is 13 amino acids. Trimming shortened V by 2 bases and J by 5 bases, and 9 bases separated the two germline ends. The DNA of the CDR3 is TGTGCCAGCTCACCAGGTGGGGTTGAGACCCAGTACTTC. The encoded protein is CASSPGGVETQYF. Looking up the rest from reference TRBV18 and TRBJ2-5 gives the full variable domain: NAGVMQNPRHLVRRRGQEARLRCSPMKGHSHVYWYRQLPEEGLKFMVYLQKENIIDESGMPKERFSAEFPKEGPSILRIQQVVRGDSAAYFCASSPGGVETQYFGPGTRLLVL.

V usage is TRBV7-9 and J usage is TRBJ2-1, with 9 bases matching TRBD2. The CDR3 contains 14 residues. J was trimmed by 5 bases and V by 2 bases; bases with no gene match: 1. CDR1 SEHNR and CDR2 FQNEAQ come from the germline V gene (reference sequence). CDR3 sequence (DNA): TGTGCCAGCAGCTTACTAGCGGGACACAATGAGCAGTTCTTC. Its translation: CASSLLAGHNEQFF.

This clonotype appeared many times. This sequence joins TRBV20-1 and TRBJ2-1, with TRBD1 matching 8 bases. Germline values: CDR1 DFQATT, CDR2 SNEGSKA (reference sequence). The V and J ends lost 8 bases and 4 bases, in that order; junction bases with no gene match: 10. The CDR3 loop spans 14 amino acids. The CDR3 DNA reads TGCAGTAGTCAACAGGGGGGCCTATACAATGAGCAGTTCTTC. Amino acids: CSSQQGGLYNEQFF.

The chain uses TRBV12-3 or TRBV12-4 and TRBJ2-5; 9 bases match TRBD1. V gave up 5 bases and J gave up 5 bases; unmatched junction bases: 12. CDR3 length: 16 residues. The CDR3 spells CASSDQGTGLRETQYF. For the CDR3, the DNA is TGTGCCAGCAGTGACCAGGGGACAGGGCTGAGGGAGACCCAGTACTTC.

The V gene is TRBV12-3 or TRBV12-4, the J gene TRBJ2-3, with 9 bases fitting TRBD2. V lost 3 bases and J lost 3; bases outside the gene matches: 7. The CDR3 covers 16 residues. This chain's CDR3 is CASSFLPSGETDTQYF. In DNA form, the CDR3 reads TGTGCCAGCAGTTTTCTACCTAGCGGGGAAACAGATACGCAGTATTTT.